This is a list of T cell receptor beta chains from one sample in a study of blood T cell repertoires in COVID-19. Clones were read by immunoSEQ multiplex PCR, and TCRdb kept only the in-frame ones, dropping some. This table has about 270,000 clones, roughly 85% appearing once. The source material was PBMCs or T cells enriched from blood (not recorded which). Receptor source: a woman in her forties or fifties with acute COVID-19. The conserved cysteine and the conserved F or W are not part of the CDR3 here. A D gene is named only where the DNA matches it firmly. The size field is filled for only some rows; it gives once, few, many or a size class.

clone size	J gene	D gene	V gene	CDR3 protein
few	TRBJ1-5	TRBD1	TRBV27	ASSLVGGAGQPQH
NA	TRBJ1-2	NA	TRBV4-1	ASSREPYLINYGYT
NA	TRBJ2-3	NA	TRBV6-2/TRBV6-3	ASSYATKLLGGLADTQY
NA	TRBJ2-1	NA	TRBV5-1	ASSSSGGGVEQF
NA	TRBJ1-1	TRBD1	TRBV30	ASSLGQGASVDAEAF
NA	TRBJ1-3	NA	TRBV18	ASSPFGPRVSGNTIY
NA	TRBJ2-2	NA	TRBV6-4	ASSVEQGNTGELF
NA	TRBJ1-2	NA	TRBV5-1	ASSPRVAYGYT
NA	TRBJ1-6	NA	TRBV19	ASSIRPRAPTSSPLH
NA	TRBJ1-2	NA	TRBV12-3/TRBV12-4	ASSLRGYGYT
NA	TRBJ1-5	NA	TRBV19	ASSSRGRGQDQPQH
NA	TRBJ2-7	NA	TRBV5-1	ASSPTVMTYEQY
NA	TRBJ1-1	TRBD1	TRBV7-9	ASSLAGGHTEAF
once	TRBJ1-3	NA	TRBV13	ASSQGNTIY
NA	TRBJ1-4	NA	TRBV30	AWSDTGVGGEKLF
NA	TRBJ1-1	NA	TRBV6-2/TRBV6-3	ASSYGQGFPEAF
NA	TRBJ1-5	NA	TRBV7-2	ASSLFGGPQPQH
NA	TRBJ1-4	NA	TRBV7-9	ASSLGGVGGSEKLF
NA	TRBJ1-5	NA	TRBV3-1/TRBV3-2	ASSQGGGPGDGQPQH
NA	TRBJ1-3	NA	TRBV10-3	ATRTGSSGNTIY